The T cell receptor beta chain under discussion was sequenced for a study of radiotherapy plus CTLA-4 blockade in lung cancer. General study findings and limits: Radiotherapy with ipilimumab was followed by blood expansion of tumor-derived clones. Early blood T cell clone dynamics, with interferon-beta, were reported to best predict response.

The method was immunoSEQ multiplex PCR; TCRdb's version includes in-frame clones alone and lacks a portion of them. The data hold 80,000 to 100,000 clones, with 80% to 90% observed a single time. The J segment lost 5 bases and the V segment lost 0 bases, leaving 12 bases of the junction unmatched. The CDR3 runs 18 residues. Germline V CDR1 and CDR2: PRHDT, FYEKMQ (reference sequence). Comments on this clone: What it binds is unknown.

V gene TRBV13 combines with J gene TRBJ2-2; 7 bases map to TRBD2. This clonotype originated in a human donor with non-small cell lung cancer that progressed on radiotherapy plus ipilimumab. The sample here was peripheral blood, taken from a patient treated with radiotherapy plus ipilimumab. The CDR3 protein is CASSLGPRRGAGTGELFF. In DNA, the CDR3 is TGTGCCAGCAGCTTAGGCCCGCGTCGGGGAGCGGGGACCGGGGAGCTGTTTTTT.